This TCR beta chain originates from a study of blood T cell repertoires in COVID-19. Trimming left V 6 bases short and J 4 bases short, with 10 bases between. From germline, CDR1 is SNHLY and CDR2 FYNNEI. This CDR3 is 14 amino acids long. Original handling: The assay estimated nucleated cells by amplifying reference gene primers. The method was immunoSEQ multiplex PCR; TCRdb's version includes in-frame clones alone and lacks a portion of them. That table supplies the V and J calls and clone size; D and trimming were determined from the DNA. The sample has about 250,000 clones; 70% to 85% are singletons.

The chain links TRBV2 to TRBJ1-6; maybe TRBD1 (5 bases). This TCR came from a man older than 75 with acute or convalescent COVID-19. Sequenced material: peripheral blood. The CDR3 bases are TGTGCCAGCAGGGGGCGCAGGTATAATTCACCCCTCCACTTT. As protein: CASRGRRYNSPLHF.